The sequence of this T cell receptor (beta chain) was determined in a study of blood T cell repertoires in COVID-19. Study-wide background: Donors in the United States, Italy and Spain gave samples during acute or convalescent COVID-19. PBMCs, B-cell-depleted T cells, or T cells provided the cDNA or gDNA that made up the material.

The V gene's germline CDR1 is SGHNT and CDR2 YENEEA. CDR3 length: 17 amino acids. The V end lost 0 bases, the J end lost 2 bases, and 17 bases lay between the germline ends. Original processing notes: By means of reference gene primer amplification, nucleated cell counts were estimated. Using immunoSEQ multiplex PCR, the repertoire was profiled, and TCRdb retains in-frame clones only, with some absent. That table furnishes V, J and clone size, whereas the DNA furnished D and trimming. The table shows about 230,000 clones, with approximately 82% occurring only once. J is TRBJ2-7 and V is TRBV11-3, with D possibly TRBD1 on 5 matching bases. The specimen sequenced was peripheral blood. The receptor was isolated from a woman aged 35 to 49 who had recovered from COVID-19. The CDR3 reads CASSLDRVGKGAYEQYF. CDR3 DNA sequence: TGTGCCAGCAGCTTAGATCGTGTGGGGAAAGGGGCCTACGAGCAGTACTTC.